This T cell receptor beta chain is from a study of cytomegalovirus exposure and HLA in healthy donors. Between the trimmed V and J ends, which lost 6 bases and 0 bases, there was a span of 10 bases. There are 14 residues in the CDR3. The germline CDR1 and CDR2 sequences are SEHNR and FQNEAQ (reference sequence). In regard to this clone: What it binds is unknown.

The study's findings and limits: There were reportedly fewer N-insertions in an Asian-associated ancestry cluster than the roughly 670-donor mean, in a later analysis.

The PCR made use of 60 Vbeta and 13 Jbeta primers. TCRdb keeps only in-frame clones here, not all; method: immunoSEQ multiplex PCR. The table records under 200,000 clones, roughly an eighth of them present only once. The chain joins TRBV7-9 to TRBJ2-3, with D maybe TRBD1 (6 bases). Material for sequencing was PBMCs. This clonotype was obtained from a man aged 50-60 years in good health and CMV-seropositive. The CDR3 loop is CASSLQGSTDTQYF. The CDR3 bases are TGTGCCAGCAGTCTTCAGGGGAGCACAGATACGCAGTATTTT.